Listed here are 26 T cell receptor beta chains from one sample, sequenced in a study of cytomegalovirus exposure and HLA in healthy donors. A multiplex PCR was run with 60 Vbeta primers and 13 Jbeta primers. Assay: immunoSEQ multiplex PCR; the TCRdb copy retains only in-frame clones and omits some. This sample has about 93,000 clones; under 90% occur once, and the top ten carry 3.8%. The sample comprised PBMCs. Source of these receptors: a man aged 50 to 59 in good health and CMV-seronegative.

The CDR3 region is CASSRTGGLNYGYTF. The CDR3, as DNA: TGTGCCAGCTCGAGGACAGGGGGCTTAAACTATGGCTACACCTTC. The chain links TRBV18 to TRBJ1-2; 11 bases map to TRBD1. Germline values: CDR1 KGHSH, CDR2 LQKENI. V lost 6 bases, J lost 2 bases, and 5 bases stayed unmatched. The CDR3 runs to 15 residues.

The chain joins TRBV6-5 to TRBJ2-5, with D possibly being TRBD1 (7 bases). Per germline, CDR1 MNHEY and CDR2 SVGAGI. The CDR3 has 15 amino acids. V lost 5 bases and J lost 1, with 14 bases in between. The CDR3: CASSHRGLAQETQYF. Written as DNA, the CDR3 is TGTGCCAGCAGTCACAGGGGACTCGCCCAAGAGACCCAGTACTTC.

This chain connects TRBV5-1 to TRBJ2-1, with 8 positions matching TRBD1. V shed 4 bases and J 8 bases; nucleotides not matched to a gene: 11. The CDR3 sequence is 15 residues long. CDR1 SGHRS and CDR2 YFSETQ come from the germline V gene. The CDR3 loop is CASSPKTGAGDEQFF. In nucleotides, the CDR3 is TGCGCCAGCAGCCCCAAGACAGGGGCTGGGGATGAGCAGTTCTTC.

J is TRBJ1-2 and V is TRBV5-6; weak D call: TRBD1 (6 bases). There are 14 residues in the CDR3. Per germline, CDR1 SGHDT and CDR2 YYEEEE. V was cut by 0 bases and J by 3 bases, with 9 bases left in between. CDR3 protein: CASSLVGQHYGYTF. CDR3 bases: TGTGCCAGCAGCTTGGTGGGACAACACTATGGCTACACCTTC.

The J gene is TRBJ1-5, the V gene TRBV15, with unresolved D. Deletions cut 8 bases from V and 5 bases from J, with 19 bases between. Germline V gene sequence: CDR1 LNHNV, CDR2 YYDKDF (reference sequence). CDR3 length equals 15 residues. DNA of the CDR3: TGTGCCACCCGACTATTCGACTCTTCAGATCAGCCCCAGCATTTT. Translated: CATRLFDSSDQPQHF.

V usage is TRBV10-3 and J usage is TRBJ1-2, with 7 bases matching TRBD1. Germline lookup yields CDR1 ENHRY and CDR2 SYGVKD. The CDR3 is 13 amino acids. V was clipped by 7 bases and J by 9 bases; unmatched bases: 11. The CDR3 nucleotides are TGTGCCATCAATTGGGGGAGGACAGGAAGCTACACCTTC. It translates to CAINWGRTGSYTF.

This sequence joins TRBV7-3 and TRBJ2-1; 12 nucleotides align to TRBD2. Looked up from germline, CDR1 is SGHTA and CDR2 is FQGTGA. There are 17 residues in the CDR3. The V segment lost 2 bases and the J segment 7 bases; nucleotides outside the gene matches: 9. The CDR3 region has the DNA TGTGCCAGCAGCTTAGCCCCTAGCGGGAGGGAGGGGAATGAGCAGTTCTTC. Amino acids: CASSLAPSGREGNEQFF.

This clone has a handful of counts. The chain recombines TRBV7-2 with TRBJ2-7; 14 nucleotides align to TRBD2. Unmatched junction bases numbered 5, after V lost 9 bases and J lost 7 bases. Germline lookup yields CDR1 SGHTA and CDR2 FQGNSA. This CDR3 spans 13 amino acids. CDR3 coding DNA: TGTGCCAGTACGACTAGCGGGAGGGCGGAGCAGTACTTC. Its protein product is CASTTSGRAEQYF.

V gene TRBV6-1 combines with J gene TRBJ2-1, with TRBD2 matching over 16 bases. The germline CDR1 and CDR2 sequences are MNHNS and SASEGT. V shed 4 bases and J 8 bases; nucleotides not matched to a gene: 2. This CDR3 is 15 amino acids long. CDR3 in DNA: TGTGCCAGCAGTGCGGGACTAGCGGGAGGGGATGAGCAGTTCTTC. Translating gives CASSAGLAGGDEQFF.

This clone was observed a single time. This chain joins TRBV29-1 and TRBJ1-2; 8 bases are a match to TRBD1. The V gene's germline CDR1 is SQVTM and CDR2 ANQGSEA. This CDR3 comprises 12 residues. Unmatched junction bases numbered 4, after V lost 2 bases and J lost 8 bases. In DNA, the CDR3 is TGCAGCGTTGAAAAACAGGGGGGCGGCTACACCTTC. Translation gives CSVEKQGGGYTF.

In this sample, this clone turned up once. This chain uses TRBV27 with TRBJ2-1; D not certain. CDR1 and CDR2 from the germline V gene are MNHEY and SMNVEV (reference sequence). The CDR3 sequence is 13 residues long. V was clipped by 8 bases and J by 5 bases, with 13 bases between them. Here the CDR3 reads CASALSLHNEQFF. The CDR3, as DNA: TGTGCCAGCGCACTTTCACTCCACAATGAGCAGTTCTTC.

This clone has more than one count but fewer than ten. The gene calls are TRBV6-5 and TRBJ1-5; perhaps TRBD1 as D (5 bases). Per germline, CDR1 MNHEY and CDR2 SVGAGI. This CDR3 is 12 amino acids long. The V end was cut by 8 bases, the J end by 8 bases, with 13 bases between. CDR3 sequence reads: CASGDPGEPQHF. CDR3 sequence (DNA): TGTGCCAGCGGGGATCCGGGGGAGCCCCAGCATTTT.

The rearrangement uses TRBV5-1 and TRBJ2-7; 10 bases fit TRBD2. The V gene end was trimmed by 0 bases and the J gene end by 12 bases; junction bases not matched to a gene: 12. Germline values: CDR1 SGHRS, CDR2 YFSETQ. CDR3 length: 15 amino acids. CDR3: CASSLAGLAGDHPYF. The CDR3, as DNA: TGCGCCAGCAGCTTGGCCGGTCTAGCGGGAGATCACCCGTACTTC.

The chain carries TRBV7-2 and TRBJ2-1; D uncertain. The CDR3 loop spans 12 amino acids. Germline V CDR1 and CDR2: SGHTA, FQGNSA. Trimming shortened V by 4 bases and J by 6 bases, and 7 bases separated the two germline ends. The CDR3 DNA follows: TGTGCCAGCAGCTCATTGCGCAATGAGCAGTTCTTC. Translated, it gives CASSSLRNEQFF.

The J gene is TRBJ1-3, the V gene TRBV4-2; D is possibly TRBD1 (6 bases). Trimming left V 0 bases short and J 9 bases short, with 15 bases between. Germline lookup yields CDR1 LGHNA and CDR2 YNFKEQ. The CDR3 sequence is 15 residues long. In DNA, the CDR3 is TGTGCCAGCAGCCAAGAGGGGAGACAAGGGGGCACCATATATTTT. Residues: CASSQEGRQGGTIYF.

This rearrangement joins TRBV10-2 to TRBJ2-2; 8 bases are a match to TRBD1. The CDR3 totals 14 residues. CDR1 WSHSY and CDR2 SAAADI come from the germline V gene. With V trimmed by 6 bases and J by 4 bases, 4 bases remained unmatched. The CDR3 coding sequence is TGCGCCAGCAGGACAGGGGAGCTCACCGGGGAGCTGTTTTTT. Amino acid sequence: CASRTGELTGELFF.

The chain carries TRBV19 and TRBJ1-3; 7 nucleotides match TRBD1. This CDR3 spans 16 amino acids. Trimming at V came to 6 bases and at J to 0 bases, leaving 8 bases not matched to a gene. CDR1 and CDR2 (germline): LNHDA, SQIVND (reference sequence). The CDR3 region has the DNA TGTGCCAGTAGAGAAGGGACAGTTCTCTCTGGAAACACCATATATTTT. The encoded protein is CASREGTVLSGNTIYF.

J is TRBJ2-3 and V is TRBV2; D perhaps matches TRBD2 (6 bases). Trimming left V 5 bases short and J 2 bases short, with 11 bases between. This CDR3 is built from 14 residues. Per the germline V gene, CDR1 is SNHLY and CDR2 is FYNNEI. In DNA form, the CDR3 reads TGTGCCAGCAGTATTTGGACTACCACAGATACGCAGTATTTT. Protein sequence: CASSIWTTTDTQYF.

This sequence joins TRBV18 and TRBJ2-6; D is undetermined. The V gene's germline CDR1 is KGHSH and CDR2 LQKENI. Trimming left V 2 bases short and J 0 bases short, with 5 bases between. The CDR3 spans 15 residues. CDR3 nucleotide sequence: TGTGCCAGCTCACCAAGCTTCTCTGGGGCCAACGTCCTGACTTTC. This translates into CASSPSFSGANVLTF.

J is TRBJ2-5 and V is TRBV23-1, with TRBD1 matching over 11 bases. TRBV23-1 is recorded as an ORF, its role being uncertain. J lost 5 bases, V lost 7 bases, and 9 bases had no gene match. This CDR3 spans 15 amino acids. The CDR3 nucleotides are TGCGCCAGCATCCCAAACAGGGACAGGGGGGAGACCCAGTACTTC. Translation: CASIPNRDRGETQYF.

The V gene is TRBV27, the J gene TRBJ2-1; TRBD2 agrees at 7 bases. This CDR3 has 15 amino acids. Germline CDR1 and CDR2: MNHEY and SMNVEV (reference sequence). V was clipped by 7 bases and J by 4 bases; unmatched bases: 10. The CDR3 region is CASIPAGGSYNEQFF. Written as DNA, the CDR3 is TGTGCCAGCATCCCGGCAGGCGGGAGTTACAATGAGCAGTTCTTC.

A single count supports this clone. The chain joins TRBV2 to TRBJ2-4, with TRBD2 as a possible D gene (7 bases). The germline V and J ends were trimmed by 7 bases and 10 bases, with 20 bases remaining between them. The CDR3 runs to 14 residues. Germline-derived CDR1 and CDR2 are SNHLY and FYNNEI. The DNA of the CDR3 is TGTGCCAGCACAGAGGAGGGTAGGGGGGGGATTCAGTACTTC. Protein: CASTEEGRGGIQYF.

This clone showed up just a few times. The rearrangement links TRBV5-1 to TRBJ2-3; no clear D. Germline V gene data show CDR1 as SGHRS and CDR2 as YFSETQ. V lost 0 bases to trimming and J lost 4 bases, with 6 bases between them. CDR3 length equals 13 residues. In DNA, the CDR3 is TGCGCCAGCAGCTTGGCCGCGGCAGATACGCAGTATTTT. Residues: CASSLAAADTQYF.

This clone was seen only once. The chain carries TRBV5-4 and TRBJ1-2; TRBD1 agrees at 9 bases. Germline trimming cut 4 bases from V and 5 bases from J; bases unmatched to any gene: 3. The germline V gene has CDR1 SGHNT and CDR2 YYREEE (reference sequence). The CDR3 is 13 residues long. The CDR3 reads CASSTDRGYGYTF. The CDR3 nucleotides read TGTGCCAGCAGCACGGACAGGGGATATGGCTACACCTTC.

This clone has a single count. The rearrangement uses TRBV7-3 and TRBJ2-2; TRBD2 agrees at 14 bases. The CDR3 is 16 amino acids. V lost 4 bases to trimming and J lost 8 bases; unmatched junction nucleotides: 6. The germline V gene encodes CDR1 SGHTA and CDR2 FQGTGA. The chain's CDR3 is CASSSTSGRAGGELFF. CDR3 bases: TGTGCCAGCAGCTCGACTAGCGGGAGGGCCGGAGGGGAGCTGTTTTTT.

CDR3 DNA sequence: TGTGCCAGCAGCCCAGTTTCGGGGACAGGGGGCTACACCTTC. It specifies CASSPVSGTGGYTF. V and J are TRBV6-5 and TRBJ1-2; 9 positions match TRBD1. From germline, CDR1 is MNHEY and CDR2 SVGAGI. This CDR3 comprises 14 residues. V shed 6 bases, J shed 8 bases, and the junction held 10 bases outside the gene matches.